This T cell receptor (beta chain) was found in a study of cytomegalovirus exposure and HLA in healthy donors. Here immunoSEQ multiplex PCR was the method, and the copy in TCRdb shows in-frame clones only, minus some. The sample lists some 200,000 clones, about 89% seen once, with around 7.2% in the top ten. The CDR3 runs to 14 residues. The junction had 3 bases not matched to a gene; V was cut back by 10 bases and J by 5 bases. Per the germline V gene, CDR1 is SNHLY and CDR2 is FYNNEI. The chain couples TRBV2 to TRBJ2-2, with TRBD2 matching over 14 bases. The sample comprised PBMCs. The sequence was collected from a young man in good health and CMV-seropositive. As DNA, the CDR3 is TGTGCCACGGGACTAGCGGGAGTTACCGGGGAGCTGTTTTTT. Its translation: CATGLAGVTGELFF.